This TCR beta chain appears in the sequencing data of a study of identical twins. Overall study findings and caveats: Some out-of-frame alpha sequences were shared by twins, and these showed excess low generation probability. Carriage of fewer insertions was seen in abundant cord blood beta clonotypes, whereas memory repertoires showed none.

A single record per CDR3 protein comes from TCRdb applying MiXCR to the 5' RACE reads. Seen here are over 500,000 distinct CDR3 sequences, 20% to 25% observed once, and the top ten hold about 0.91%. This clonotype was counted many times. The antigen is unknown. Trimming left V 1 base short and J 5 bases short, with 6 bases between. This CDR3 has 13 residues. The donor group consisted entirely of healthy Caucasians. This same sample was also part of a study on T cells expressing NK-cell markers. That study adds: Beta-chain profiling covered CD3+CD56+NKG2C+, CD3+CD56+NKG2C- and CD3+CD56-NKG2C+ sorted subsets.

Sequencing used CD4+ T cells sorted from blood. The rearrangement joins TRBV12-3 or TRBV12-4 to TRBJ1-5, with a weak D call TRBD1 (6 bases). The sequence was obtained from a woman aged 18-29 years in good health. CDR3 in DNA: TGTGCCAGCAGTTTAGGACAGGATCAGCCCCAGCATTTT. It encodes CASSLGQDQPQHF.